This T cell receptor beta chain comes out of a study of a mutant IDH1 vaccine in newly diagnosed glioma. Study background: Former treatment meant radiotherapy, temozolomide, or both; the majority had gotten both.

As to this clone: Antigen unknown.

Documented time point: week 5, during vaccination. The vaccine gave 300 ug of a 20-mer mutant IDH1 peptide subcutaneously per dose. New IDH1-mutant, ATRX-lost WHO grade 3 or 4 astrocytomas occurred in donors. Repertoires were generated with immunoSEQ multiplex PCR, while TCRdb's copy carries only in-frame clones and drops some. The table lists 60,000 or so clones, more than 80% of them singletons. Study results and limitations: Any relationship between pseudoprogression and changes in top peripheral T cell clonotypes seemed absent.

Per germline, CDR1 PRHDT and CDR2 FYEKMQ (reference sequence). This CDR3 region has 13 residues. V dropped 6 bases and J dropped 6 bases, with 11 bases sitting between them. The TCR was taken from a woman aged 40 to 50 with glioma. The J gene is TRBJ2-2, the V gene TRBV13; D is ambiguous. Sample: PBMCs, taken from a glioma patient whose treatment included an IDH1 peptide vaccine. The CDR3 loop is CASRRGSPGELFF. The CDR3 bases are TGTGCCAGCAGGAGAGGTAGCCCCGGGGAGCTGTTTTTT.